The sequence of this TCR beta chain was determined in a study of cytomegalovirus exposure and HLA in healthy donors. A note on this clone: Its target is not known.

In germline, CDR1 is LGHNA, CDR2 YNFKEQ. The trim removed 0 bases at V and 1 base at J, leaving 4 bases unmatched. CDR3 length: 16 amino acids. Study results and caveats: Per published accounts, TCR beta sequences correctly predicted the HLA-A and HLA-B alleles of most subjects. In a later analysis, TCR beta V- and J-gene trimming was associated with a missense DCLRE1C variant.

Amplification used 60 Vbeta primers and 13 Jbeta primers. Sequencing used immunoSEQ multiplex PCR; TCRdb keeps in-frame clones, though not all of them. This table holds about 250,000 clones, about three quarters found once. The TCR sequence derives from a boy younger than 18 in good health and CMV-seronegative. The sequenced sample was PBMCs. The chain links TRBV4-2 to TRBJ2-3, with TRBD2 matching 7 bases. The CDR3 protein is CASSQDRSGGTDTQYF. The CDR3 DNA reads TGTGCCAGCAGCCAAGATCGGAGCGGGGGCACAGATACGCAGTATTTT.